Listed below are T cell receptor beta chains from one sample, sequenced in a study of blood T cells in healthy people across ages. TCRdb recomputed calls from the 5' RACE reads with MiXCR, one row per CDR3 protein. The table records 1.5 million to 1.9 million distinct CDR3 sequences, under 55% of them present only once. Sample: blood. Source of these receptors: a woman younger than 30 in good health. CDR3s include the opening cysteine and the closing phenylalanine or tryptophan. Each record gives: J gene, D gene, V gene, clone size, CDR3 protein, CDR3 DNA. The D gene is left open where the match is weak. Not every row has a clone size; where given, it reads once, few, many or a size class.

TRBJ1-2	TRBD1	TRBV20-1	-	CSAKGQGAPGGYTF	TGCAGTGCTAAAGGACAGGGGGCGCCGGGTGGCTACACCTTC
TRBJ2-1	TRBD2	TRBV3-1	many	CASSHRLAEKSSYNEQFF	TGTGCCAGCAGCCATAGGCTAGCGGAGAAGAGCTCCTACAATGAGCAGTTCTTC
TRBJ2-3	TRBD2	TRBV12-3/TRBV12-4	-	CASRESGGIDTQYF	TGTGCCAGCAGGGAGAGCGGGGGGATAGATACGCAGTATTTT
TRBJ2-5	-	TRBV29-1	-	CSVQQGGEEQYF	TGCAGCGTTCAACAGGGCGGGGAAGAGCAGTACTTC
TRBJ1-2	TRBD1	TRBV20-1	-	CSAITTGPPNYGYTF	TGCAGTGCCATAACGACAGGGCCGCCTAACTATGGCTACACCTTC
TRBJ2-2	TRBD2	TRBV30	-	CAWSGVRTRGGELFF	TGTGCCTGGAGTGGGGTTCGGACTAGAGGCGGGGAGCTGTTTTTT
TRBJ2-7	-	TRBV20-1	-	CSATGPSLYEQYF	TGCAGTGCGACGGGCCCTAGCTTGTACGAGCAGTACTTC
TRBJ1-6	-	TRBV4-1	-	CASSQADGGFNSPLHF	TGCGCCAGCAGCCAAGCCGACGGGGGATTTAATTCACCCCTCCACTTT
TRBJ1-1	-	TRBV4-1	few	CASSHHVGQTNTEAFF	TGCGCCAGCAGTCATCACGTTGGACAGACGAACACTGAAGCTTTCTTT
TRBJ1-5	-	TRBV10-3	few	CAISELDYQPQHF	TGTGCCATCAGTGAGCTGGATTATCAGCCCCAGCATTTT
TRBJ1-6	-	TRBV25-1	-	CASSEPLSGSPLHF	TGTGCCAGCAGTGAACCCCTTTCAGGTTCACCCCTCCACTTT
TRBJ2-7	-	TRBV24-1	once	CATSDSGRQKTRYF	TGTGCCACCAGTGATTCGGGGCGACAGAAGACCCGGTACTTC
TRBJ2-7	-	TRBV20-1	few	CSASFYYEQYF	TGCAGTGCCAGTTTTTACTACGAGCAGTACTTC
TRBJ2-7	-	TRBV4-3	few	CASSQELALTYEQYF	TGCGCCAGCAGCCAAGAGCTAGCGTTAACCTACGAGCAGTACTTC
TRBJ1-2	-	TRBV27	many	CASSPGLYYGYTF	TGTGCCAGCAGTCCAGGGCTCTACTATGGCTACACCTTC
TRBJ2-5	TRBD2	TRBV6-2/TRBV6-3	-	CASRPSSGRGNEQYF	TGTGCCAGCAGACCCTCTAGCGGGAGGGGTAATGAGCAGTACTTC
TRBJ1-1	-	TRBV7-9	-	CASSSDEGADTEAFF	TGTGCCAGCAGCTCCGACGAAGGGGCGGACACTGAAGCTTTCTTT
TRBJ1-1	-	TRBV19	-	CAVRVNTEAFF	TGTGCCGTTCGGGTTAACACTGAAGCTTTCTTT
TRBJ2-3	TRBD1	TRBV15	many	CATSRRTGPDTQYF	TGTGCCACCAGCAGGAGGACAGGTCCAGATACGCAGTATTTT
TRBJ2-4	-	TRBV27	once	CASRAVLAKNIQYF	TGTGCCAGCAGAGCGGTACTAGCCAAAAACATTCAGTACTTC
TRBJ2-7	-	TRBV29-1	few	CSVVGRLNYEQYF	TGCAGCGTTGTGGGCAGACTAAACTACGAGCAGTACTTC
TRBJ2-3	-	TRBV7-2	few	CASSPMTGPYSTDTQYF	TGTGCCAGCAGCCCTATGACAGGCCCTTATAGCACAGATACGCAGTATTTT
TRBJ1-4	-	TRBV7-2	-	CASSSPVRKAAEKLFF	TGTGCCAGCAGCTCACCGGTCCGGAAAGCGGCTGAAAAACTGTTTTTT
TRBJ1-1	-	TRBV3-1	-	CASSQAYCRENTEAFF	TGTGCCAGCAGCCAAGCTTATTGCAGGGAGAACACTGAAGCTTTCTTT
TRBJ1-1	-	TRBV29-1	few	CSVERGQYTEAFF	TGCAGCGTTGAGCGCGGACAGTACACTGAAGCTTTCTTT
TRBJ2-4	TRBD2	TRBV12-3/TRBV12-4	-	CASSGLAGGLAKTIQYF	TGTGCCAGCTCGGGACTAGCGGGGGGGCTAGCCAAAACCATTCAGTACTTC
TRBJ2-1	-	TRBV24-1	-	CATSPESFNEQFF	TGTGCCACCAGTCCGGAGAGTTTCAATGAGCAGTTCTTC
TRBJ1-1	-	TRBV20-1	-	CSAIYTRGNTEAFF	TGCAGTGCTATCTACACCCGGGGGAACACTGAAGCTTTCTTT
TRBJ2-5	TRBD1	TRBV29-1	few	CSVVDRGQIETQYF	TGCAGCGTCGTCGACAGGGGGCAGATCGAGACCCAGTACTTC
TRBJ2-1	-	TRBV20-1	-	CSARDRGGAGYNEQFF	TGCAGTGCTAGAGATCGTGGGGGGGCAGGCTACAATGAGCAGTTCTTC
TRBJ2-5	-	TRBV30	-	CAWAMWEKQETQYF	TGTGCCTGGGCTATGTGGGAAAAACAAGAGACCCAGTACTTC
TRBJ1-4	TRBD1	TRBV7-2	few	CASSFVGQGNEKLFF	TGTGCCAGCAGCTTTGTGGGACAGGGGAATGAAAAACTGTTTTTT
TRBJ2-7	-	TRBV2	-	CASGKYGYEQYF	TGTGCCAGCGGTAAATATGGGTACGAGCAGTACTTC
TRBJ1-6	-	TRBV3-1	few	CASSQDFSPLHF	TGTGCCAGCAGCCAAGATTTCTCACCCCTCCACTTT
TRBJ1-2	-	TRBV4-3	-	CASSQEWQAYGYTF	TGCGCCAGCAGCCAAGAATGGCAGGCTTATGGCTACACCTTC
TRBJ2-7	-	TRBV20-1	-	CSANGDLENEQYF	TGCAGCGCTAACGGGGACTTGGAGAATGAGCAGTACTTC
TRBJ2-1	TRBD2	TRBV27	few	CASRPSGRATYNEQFF	TGTGCCAGCAGGCCTAGCGGGAGGGCAACCTACAATGAGCAGTTCTTC
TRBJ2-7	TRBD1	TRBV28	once	CASSRWGTGGNEQYF	TGTGCCAGCAGTCGTTGGGGGACAGGGGGTAATGAGCAGTACTTC
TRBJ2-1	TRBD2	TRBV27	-	CASSPAGGLSYNEQFF	TGTGCCAGCAGTCCCGCGGGGGGGCTCTCCTACAATGAGCAGTTCTTC
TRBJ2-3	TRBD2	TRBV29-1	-	CSVEDPGGRAEDTQYF	TGCAGCGTTGAAGATCCGGGCGGGAGGGCCGAAGATACGCAGTATTTT
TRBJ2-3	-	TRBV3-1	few	CASSPSKGGGTDTQYF	TGTGCCAGCAGCCCTAGCAAGGGGGGCGGCACAGATACGCAGTATTTT
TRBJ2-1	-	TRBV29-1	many	CSGLTGFLYNEQFF	TGCAGCGGCTTGACTGGGTTCTTATACAATGAGCAGTTCTTC
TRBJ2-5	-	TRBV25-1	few	CASSVMGSETQYF	TGTGCCAGCAGTGTCATGGGGTCGGAGACCCAGTACTTC
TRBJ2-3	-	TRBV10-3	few	CAISEEKGTDTSTDTQYF	TGTGCCATCAGTGAGGAAAAAGGGACCGACACTAGCACAGATACGCAGTATTTT
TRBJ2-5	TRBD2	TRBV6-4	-	CASSEERGEIQETQYF	TGTGCCAGCAGTGAGGAGCGGGGGGAAATCCAAGAGACCCAGTACTTC
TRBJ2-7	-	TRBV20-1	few	CSVSKGDYEQYF	TGCAGTGTTTCGAAGGGTGACTACGAGCAGTACTTC
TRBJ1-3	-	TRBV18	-	CASSPPGGFYSGNTIYF	TGTGCCAGCTCACCACCGGGCGGATTCTACTCTGGAAACACCATATATTTT
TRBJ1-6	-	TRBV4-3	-	CASSQTGRLNSPLHF	TGCGCCAGCAGCCAAACGGGCCGGCTAAATTCACCCCTCCACTTT
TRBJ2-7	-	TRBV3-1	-	CANSQDTREPYEQYF	TGTGCCAACAGCCAAGATACAAGAGAACCCTACGAGCAGTACTTC
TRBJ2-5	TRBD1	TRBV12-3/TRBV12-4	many	CASSSYRGETQYF	TGTGCCAGCAGTTCTTACAGGGGTGAGACCCAGTACTTC
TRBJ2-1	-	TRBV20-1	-	CSVPGVSSYNEKFF	TGCAGTGTTCCGGGCGTCAGCTCCTACAATGAGAAGTTCTTC
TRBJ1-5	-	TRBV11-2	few	CASSFVQGHLYSNQPQHF	TGTGCCAGCAGCTTTGTACAGGGCCACCTCTATAGCAATCAGCCCCAGCATTTT
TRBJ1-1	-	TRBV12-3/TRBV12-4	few	CASTSGRWNTEAFF	TGTGCCAGCACCTCGGGACGCTGGAACACTGAAGCTTTCTTT
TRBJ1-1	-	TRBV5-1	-	CASSLGGTSNTEAFF	TGCGCCAGCAGCTTGGGGGGGACCTCGAACACTGAAGCTTTCTTT